Listed below are T cell receptor beta chains from one sample, sequenced in a study of T cell repertoires in cytomegalovirus infection. One entry per CDR3 protein results from TCRdb running MiXCR on the reads. The sample shows a few hundred thousand distinct CDR3 sequences, roughly 34% of them seen only once. Their antigens remain unidentified. The material was cultured PBMCs, obtained from culture after CMV antigen stimulation. These receptors all come from a human donor in good health (CMV status not recorded). Some clones in this sample may be carry-over from other donors' samples. Each CDR3 is given with its conserved first and last residue. The D gene is left open where the match is weak. Part of the rows lack a size; the others show once, few, many or a class for expanded clones.

>TRBV2|few|TRBD1|TRBJ1-1
CASSLTGQGSWETEAFF
>TRBV4-1|.|.|TRBJ1-2
CASSPQEGSLGYTF
>TRBV7-8|.|.|TRBJ1-5
CASSSSWNSANQPQHF
>TRBV6-2/TRBV6-3|.|TRBD1|TRBJ1-6
CASSLGQGRQPLHF
>TRBV18|few|.|TRBJ1-1
CASSPPVGANTEAFF
>TRBV4-1|.|.|TRBJ2-1
CASRLQDNEQFF
>TRBV11-2|.|.|TRBJ2-5
CASSLDRAGTQYF
>TRBV12-5|few|TRBD2|TRBJ2-2
CASGLVLGLAGGPYTGELFF
>TRBV7-2|many|TRBD2|TRBJ2-5
CASSSGGRFGETQYF
>TRBV29-1|.|TRBD1|TRBJ2-3
CSVSELRDRGGRTTDTQYF
>TRBV7-8|.|.|TRBJ2-7
CASSLDGARKYF
>TRBV7-2|.|.|TRBJ1-6
CASSSLSHSYNSPLHF
>TRBV7-3|.|.|TRBJ1-1
CASSLNSGMAEAFF
>TRBV7-2|few|TRBD2|TRBJ2-3
CASRPGGGSDTQYF
>TRBV7-6|once|.|TRBJ2-1
CASSSMVLEEQFF
>TRBV12-3/TRBV12-4|.|TRBD2|TRBJ2-7
CASSHGTSTYEQYF
>TRBV18|.|.|TRBJ2-3
CASSFELRTDTQYF
>TRBV7-6|.|.|TRBJ2-5
CASSLGPREQETQYF
>TRBV29-1|.|.|TRBJ2-1
CSVSWGVNEQFF
>TRBV7-2|.|TRBD2|TRBJ2-5
CASSLVGGRAFAETQYF
>TRBV7-2|.|TRBD2|TRBJ2-5
CASRLTSGNQETQYF
>TRBV5-4|.|.|TRBJ2-4
CASSLSGALAKNIQYF
>TRBV19|few|TRBD1|TRBJ1-1
CASSQNRGTEAFF
>TRBV7-2|once|TRBD1|TRBJ1-5
CASSLQGAGDQPQHF
>TRBV12-3/TRBV12-4|.|.|TRBJ2-7
CASSPTYGGLWHF
>TRBV20-1|.|.|TRBJ1-2
CSAFTGNYGYTF
>TRBV7-2|many|TRBD1|TRBJ2-5
CASSLAGQAPGETQYF
>TRBV30|.|.|TRBJ1-4
CAWETFREFGEKLFF
>TRBV12-3/TRBV12-4|.|TRBD1|TRBJ2-7
CASIRSGTGAGEQYF
>TRBV9|.|.|TRBJ2-7
CASSVSSGSYEQYF
>TRBV6-6|.|.|TRBJ2-1
CASSTASGETYNEQFF
>TRBV2|once|TRBD1|TRBJ1-5
CASSDPRTGSNQPQHF
>TRBV4-2|many|.|TRBJ2-1
CASSQWRTTTYNEQFF
>TRBV20-1|many|TRBD2|TRBJ2-1
CSATPSGSGDEQFF
>TRBV6-2/TRBV6-3|few|TRBD2|TRBJ2-7
CASSYDGLSSGRALINEQYF
>TRBV18|few|.|TRBJ2-7
CASSPQGSYEQYF
>TRBV12-3/TRBV12-4|.|.|TRBJ1-2
CASSFGTTLYGYTF
>TRBV5-6|few|.|TRBJ1-4
CASSLPNQEKLVF
>TRBV7-2|many|.|TRBJ2-7
CASSAQGYEQYF
>TRBV20-1|many|TRBD2|TRBJ2-1
CSAASGRVVGEQFF
>TRBV7-2|few|TRBD2|TRBJ2-1
CASSRRSSGMTQFF